Following are 24 T cell receptor beta chains from one sample sequenced in a study of chemoradiotherapy in HPV16-positive cancers. Here immunoSEQ multiplex PCR was the method, and the copy in TCRdb shows in-frame clones only, minus some. The table lists approximately 20,000 clones, around 87% of them singletons. Source: blood, taken from a patient who underwent chemoradiotherapy. The source is a human donor with HPV-associated anogenital cancer.

This clone has only one observation. The chain employs TRBV10-3 and TRBJ1-1; 7 bases align to TRBD1. Germline assignment: CDR1 ENHRY and CDR2 SYGVKD. V shed 3 bases and J 1 base; nucleotides not matched to a gene: 8. This CDR3 has 16 residues. This CDR3 is CAISEGGLRRNTEAFF. The CDR3 DNA reads TGTGCCATCAGTGAAGGGGGCCTAAGGAGGAACACTGAAGCTTTCTTT.

The chain combines TRBV4-3 with TRBJ2-5; a weak D match, TRBD2 (5 bases). Trimming took 0 bases from V and 11 from J, leaving 16 bases between them. Germline V gene lookup returns CDR1 LGHNA and CDR2 YSLEER. The CDR3 is 14 amino acids. The CDR3, as DNA: TGCGCCAGCAGCCAAGATGAAAGGGCTGGGGAGCAGTACTTC. Its protein product is CASSQDERAGEQYF.

This sequence joins TRBV6-6 and TRBJ1-2; D remains ambiguous. CDR1 and CDR2 (germline): MNHNY, SVGAGI (reference sequence). Deletions cut 8 bases from V and 1 base from J, with 20 bases between. The CDR3 covers 16 residues. The CDR3 coding sequence is TGTGCCAGCCGACTTCAAACCGCGGGCCGTAACTATGGCTACACCTTC. Protein sequence: CASRLQTAGRNYGYTF.

The chain is built from TRBV19 and TRBJ2-1; TRBD2 matches 7 bases. The CDR3 runs 14 residues. Germline V gene sequence: CDR1 LNHDA, CDR2 SQIVND (reference sequence). V shed 5 bases, J shed 5 bases, and the junction held 6 bases outside the gene matches. The CDR3 bases are TGTGCCAGTAGTCAGGCGGGGGATCACAATGAGCAGTTCTTC. Its translation is CASSQAGDHNEQFF.

This chain uses TRBV7-9 with TRBJ1-2; D is unresolved. Germline CDR1 and CDR2: SEHNR and FQNEAQ (reference sequence). CDR3 size: 12 residues. Trimming left V 2 bases short and J 8 bases short, with 9 bases between. DNA for the CDR3: TGTGCCAGCAGCTTACCCTTAGGGGGCTACACCTTC. Its protein product is CASSLPLGGYTF.

The CDR3 nucleotides read TGTGCCAGCAGTCAGGACAGGGGGACTTTAGAGTTCTTC. This encodes CASSQDRGTLEFF. The chain links TRBV6-6 to TRBJ2-1, with 10 nucleotides matching TRBD1. CDR3 length: 13 amino acids. J lost 14 bases, V lost 5 bases, and 9 bases had no gene match. Germline CDR1 and CDR2: MNHNY and SVGAGI (reference sequence).

The chain is built from TRBV6-5 and TRBJ1-6; the D gene is possibly TRBD1 (6 bases). V lost 4 bases to trimming and J lost 6 bases, with 16 bases between them. The CDR3 sequence is 16 residues long. Germline V gives CDR1 MNHEY, CDR2 SVGAGI. CDR3 loop: CASSSSETGSNSPLHF. The CDR3 nucleotides are TGTGCCAGCAGTTCCTCCGAGACAGGATCTAATTCACCCCTCCACTTT.

The rearrangement uses TRBV11-1 and TRBJ2-7, with 7 positions matching TRBD2. CDR1 and CDR2 (germline): SGHAT, FQDESV (reference sequence). After removal of 5 bases from V and 9 bases from J, the junction contained 10 bases not matched to a gene. There are 13 residues in the CDR3. The CDR3 reads CASSLNPLAGQYF. For the CDR3, the DNA is TGTGCCAGCAGCCTCAATCCCTTAGCGGGGCAGTACTTC.

This sequence joins TRBV19 and TRBJ2-3; D tentatively fits TRBD1 or TRBD2 (5 bases each). CDR3 length equals 14 residues. Trimming left V 3 bases short and J 1 base short, with 8 bases between. CDR1 and CDR2 (germline): LNHDA, SQIVND (reference sequence). This CDR3 reads CASSIGTRTDTQYF. In DNA, the CDR3 is TGTGCCAGTAGTATCGGGACCCGCACAGATACGCAGTATTTT.

This chain uses TRBV20-1 with TRBJ2-1; D gene ambiguous. From germline, CDR1 is DFQATT and CDR2 SNEGSKA (reference sequence). CDR3 size: 11 residues. Trimming stripped 1 base from V and 8 bases from J, with 6 bases between. The CDR3 DNA follows: TGCAGTGCTAGAGCGGGTGATGAGCAGTTCTTC. Its translation is CSARAGDEQFF.

The V call is TRBV14, the J call TRBJ2-2; D call uncertain. Deletions cut 3 bases from V and 4 bases from J, with 12 bases between. Germline CDR1 SGHDN, CDR2 FVKESK. The CDR3 runs 15 residues. This CDR3 reads CASSQRSWGTGELFF. The CDR3 region has the DNA TGTGCCAGCAGCCAGCGTAGCTGGGGCACCGGGGAGCTGTTTTTT.

This clone was found a few times. The chain is built from TRBV9 and TRBJ1-1; the D gene is possibly TRBD1 (5 bases). The length of the CDR3 is 15 residues. The germline V gene has CDR1 SGDLS and CDR2 YYNGEE. The germline V and J ends were trimmed by 0 bases and 4 bases, with 13 bases remaining between them. CDR3 amino acids: CASSVDPTRGTEAFF. CDR3 sequence (DNA): TGTGCCAGCAGCGTAGATCCGACGAGGGGCACTGAAGCTTTCTTT.

CDR3 DNA sequence: TGCAGCGCGAGTGGGAGGGCGGATACGCAGTATTTT. Translating gives CSASGRADTQYF. The J gene is TRBJ2-3, the V gene TRBV29-1; the match to TRBD2 covers 7 bases. Per germline, CDR1 SQVTM and CDR2 ANQGSEA. The CDR3 length is 12 residues. Unmatched junction bases numbered 7, after V lost 7 bases and J lost 6 bases.

V is TRBV19 and J is TRBJ1-1; 7 bases agree with TRBD1. Losses at the gene ends were 7 bases for V and 7 bases for J; bases not matched to a gene: 9. Germline V gives CDR1 LNHDA, CDR2 SQIVND (reference sequence). The CDR3 is 13 residues long. In nucleotides, the CDR3 is TGTGCCAGTAAAGGCGACAGGGCAATTGAAGCTTTCTTT. It is translated as CASKGDRAIEAFF.

The table lists this clone with a count of one. V usage is TRBV6-6 and J usage is TRBJ1-1, with D hard to call. The V end was cut by 6 bases, the J end by 3 bases, with 17 bases between. The CDR3 is 15 amino acids. Germline V lookup: CDR1 MNHNY, CDR2 SVGAGI (reference sequence). CDR3 protein: CASSDFRGGDTEAFF. Written as DNA, the CDR3 is TGTGCCAGCAGCGACTTCCGGGGTGGGGACACTGAAGCTTTCTTT.

The J gene is TRBJ2-1, the V gene TRBV11-3, with 8 bases lining up with TRBD2. This CDR3 has 18 residues. Trimming at V came to 6 bases and at J to 5 bases, leaving 18 bases not matched to a gene. Germline CDR1 reads SGHNT; CDR2 reads YENEEA. CDR3 region: CASRSRTSRAPSHNEQFF. CDR3 sequence (DNA): TGTGCCAGCAGGTCAAGGACTAGCAGGGCTCCCTCACACAATGAGCAGTTCTTC.

This chain connects TRBV29-1 to TRBJ1-3, with D unclear. The CDR3 consists of 13 residues. CDR1 is SQVTM, CDR2 ANQGSEA, per germline. The germline V and J ends were trimmed by 4 bases and 0 bases, with 7 bases remaining between them. CDR3: CSVGRDSGNTIYF. The CDR3, as DNA: TGCAGCGTTGGTAGAGACTCTGGAAACACCATATATTTT. The variable domain in full, with the rest retrieved from reference TRBV29-1 and TRBJ1-3, is SAVISQKPSRDICQRGTSLTIQCQVDSQVTMMFWYRQQPGQSLTLIATANQGSEATYESGFVIDKFPISRPNLTFSTLTVSNMSPEDSSIYLCSVGRDSGNTIYFGEGSWLTVV.

CDR3 amino acids: CASSFTGTNNEQFF. Here the CDR3 DNA reads TGTGCCAGCAGCTTTACCGGGACCAACAATGAGCAGTTCTTC. The V and J genes are TRBV7-3 and TRBJ2-1; perhaps D is TRBD1 or TRBD2 (5 bases each). V shed 3 bases and J shed 5 bases, with 11 bases lying between them. Germline V gives CDR1 SGHTA, CDR2 FQGTGA. This CDR3 contains 14 residues.

The CDR3: CSVEDPGPGYEQYF. CDR3 sequence (DNA): TGCAGCGTTGAAGATCCGGGCCCAGGCTACGAGCAGTACTTC. This chain uses TRBV29-1 with TRBJ2-7; D gene unclear. V lost 0 bases, J lost 3 bases, and 12 bases lay in between. The CDR3 loop spans 14 amino acids. From germline, CDR1 is SQVTM and CDR2 ANQGSEA.

The chain combines TRBV6-5 with TRBJ2-1; 9 nucleotides match TRBD1. This CDR3 comprises 15 residues. The V segment lost 4 bases and the J segment 7 bases; nucleotides outside the gene matches: 8. Germline assignment: CDR1 MNHEY and CDR2 SVGAGI. The CDR3 loop is CASSSYRGRGNEQFF. The DNA for the CDR3 is TGTGCCAGCAGTTCTTACAGGGGGCGCGGGAATGAGCAGTTCTTC.

The chain employs TRBV7-3 and TRBJ1-5; no reliable D call. The V gene's germline CDR1 is SGHTA and CDR2 FQGTGA. The CDR3 length is 12 residues. V lost 6 bases and J lost 6, with 9 bases in between. The CDR3 loop is CASSFNIQPQHF. For the CDR3, the DNA is TGTGCCAGCAGTTTCAACATTCAGCCCCAGCATTTT.

The rearrangement uses TRBV5-1 and TRBJ2-5; 11 bases are shared with TRBD2. The trim removed 5 bases at V and 4 bases at J, leaving 7 bases unmatched. CDR3 size: 15 residues. Germline-derived CDR1 and CDR2 are SGHRS and YFSETQ. The DNA for the CDR3 is TGCGCCAGCAGGACTAGCGGGAAAGAAGTAGAGACCCAGTACTTC. It is translated as CASRTSGKEVETQYF.

In its sample, this clone was seen a few times. V usage is TRBV7-9 and J usage is TRBJ2-2, with 9 bases identical to TRBD2. This CDR3 region has 15 residues. CDR1 and CDR2 (germline): SEHNR, FQNEAQ (reference sequence). V was pared by 2 bases and J by 6 bases, with 4 bases of the junction left unmatched. The CDR3 region has the DNA TGTGCCAGCAGCTTACTAGCGGGGACCTCCGGGGAGCTGTTTTTT. Translating it yields CASSLLAGTSGELFF.

The table lists this clone with a few counts. The J gene is TRBJ2-7, the V gene TRBV6-5, with 9 bases matching TRBD1. J was trimmed by 7 bases and V by 5 bases; bases with no gene match: 12. Germline loops: CDR1 MNHEY, CDR2 SVGAGI. CDR3 size: 15 residues. The CDR3 region has the DNA TGTGCCAGCAGTCTTTCCGGGACAGGGTGGGAAGAGCAGTACTTC. Encoded protein: CASSLSGTGWEEQYF.